This is a list of T cell receptor beta chains from one sample in a study of blood T cell repertoires in COVID-19. The table came from immunoSEQ multiplex PCR; TCRdb's copy has only in-frame clones and leaves some out. The data show under 150,000 clones, around 80% seen once. The specimen sequenced was peripheral blood. The receptor source for this set is a man in his 70s with acute or convalescent COVID-19. The CDR3 runs from the conserved cysteine through the conserved F or W. The order of the fields is V gene, CDR3 length, clone size, D gene, J gene, CDR3 protein, CDR3 DNA. A D gene is named only where the DNA matches it firmly. Some rows mark clone size as missing; the rest say once, few, many or name a class of expanded clone.

V: TRBV10-3
length: 12
size: .
D: .
J: TRBJ2-2
CDR3: CASRGGTGELFF
DNA: TGTGCCAGCAGGGGGGGAACCGGGGAGCTGTTTTTT

V: TRBV5-4
length: 15
size: few
D: .
J: TRBJ2-5
CDR3: CASSREQAIQETQYF
DNA: TGTGCCAGCAGTAGGGAGCAAGCAATCCAAGAGACCCAGTACTTC

V: TRBV5-1
length: 15
size: .
D: .
J: TRBJ1-2
CDR3: CASSLGGGPNYGYTF
DNA: TGCGCCAGCAGCTTGGGAGGGGGACCTAACTATGGCTACACCTTC

V: TRBV6-5
length: 15
size: .
D: .
J: TRBJ1-1
CDR3: CAAQGGGHTNTEAFF
DNA: TGTGCCGCCCAGGGCGGGGGGCATACGAACACTGAAGCTTTCTTT

V: TRBV5-1
length: 15
size: .
D: .
J: TRBJ1-4
CDR3: CASSIGQRRNEKLFF
DNA: TGCGCCAGCAGCATTGGACAGCGAAGAAATGAAAAACTGTTTTTT

V: TRBV9
length: 16
size: few
D: TRBD1
J: TRBJ1-2
CDR3: CASSVGRGTGLSGYTF
DNA: TGTGCCAGCAGCGTAGGCAGGGGGACAGGGCTAAGCGGCTACACCTTC

V: TRBV6-6
length: 15
size: .
D: .
J: TRBJ2-1
CDR3: CASSPEGGGYNEQFF
DNA: TGTGCCAGCAGCCCGGAGGGGGGGGGCTACAATGAGCAGTTCTTC

V: TRBV5-5
length: 13
size: .
D: .
J: TRBJ2-5
CDR3: CASSLLVSETQYF
DNA: TGTGCCAGCAGCTTGTTAGTTAGCGAGACCCAGTACTTC

V: TRBV7-6
length: 14
size: .
D: TRBD1
J: TRBJ2-7
CDR3: CASSPGQGEYEQYF
DNA: TGTGCCAGCAGCCCCGGACAGGGAGAATACGAGCAGTACTTC

V: TRBV5-1
length: 15
size: .
D: .
J: TRBJ2-7
CDR3: CASSLGQTPTYEQYF
DNA: TGCGCCAGCAGCTTGGGGCAGACTCCGACCTACGAGCAGTACTTC

V: TRBV19
length: 15
size: once
D: TRBD1
J: TRBJ2-2
CDR3: CASSPGQGSTGELFF
DNA: TGTGCCAGTAGTCCAGGACAGGGAAGCACCGGGGAGCTGTTTTTT